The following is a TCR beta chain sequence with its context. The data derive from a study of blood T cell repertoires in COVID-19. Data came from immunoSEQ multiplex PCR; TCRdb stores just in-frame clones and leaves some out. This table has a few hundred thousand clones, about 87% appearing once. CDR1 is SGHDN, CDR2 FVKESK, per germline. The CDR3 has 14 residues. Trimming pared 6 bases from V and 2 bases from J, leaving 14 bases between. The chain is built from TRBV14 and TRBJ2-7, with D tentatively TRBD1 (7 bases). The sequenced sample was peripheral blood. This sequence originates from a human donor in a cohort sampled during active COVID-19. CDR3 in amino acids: CASRRQGLTYEQYF. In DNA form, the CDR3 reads TGTGCCAGCAGAAGACAGGGACTCACCTACGAGCAGTACTTC.